Listed below are T cell receptor beta chains from one sample, sequenced in a study of cytomegalovirus exposure and HLA in healthy donors. Method: immunoSEQ multiplex PCR; TCRdb's copy keeps in-frame clones and lacks some. The table lists 130,000 to 150,000 clones. The sequencing input was PBMCs. The receptors derive from a male donor in good health and CMV-seronegative. Each CDR3 is given with its conserved first and last residue. D genes are given only for firm matches.

d_call | j_call | v_call | cdr3_nt | cdr3_aa
TRBD1 | TRBJ1-2 | TRBV25-1 | TGTGCCAGCAGCACCCCCGGGACAGGGCTTGGCTACACCTTC | CASSTPGTGLGYTF
TRBD2 | TRBJ2-2 | TRBV6-5 | TGTGCCAGCAGTTACTCGGTTAGCGGGTCCCCCGGGGAGCTGTTTTTT | CASSYSVSGSPGELFF
- | TRBJ1-2 | TRBV30 | TGTGCCTGGAGCCCGACAGGCAGGGCGGATGGCTACACCTTC | CAWSPTGRADGYTF
- | TRBJ2-1 | TRBV5-1 | TGCGCCAGCAGCTTGGGCGGAGCCAAGAATGAGCAGTTCTTC | CASSLGGAKNEQFF
- | TRBJ1-2 | TRBV9 | TGTGCCAGCAGCGCCGCCGATCTGAGCTATGGCTACACCTTC | CASSAADLSYGYTF
TRBD1 | TRBJ2-3 | TRBV6-4 | TGTGCCAGCAGTCCGGGACAGGGGGCACATACGCAGTATTTT | CASSPGQGAHTQYF
- | TRBJ1-2 | TRBV14 | TGTGCCAGCAGTTTACAGGCCAACTATGGCTACACCTTC | CASSLQANYGYTF
- | TRBJ1-4 | TRBV30 | TGTGCCTGGAGTGTAGGGGCCAGTTCTAATGAAAAACTGTTTTTT | CAWSVGASSNEKLFF
- | TRBJ1-1 | TRBV4-3 | TGCGCCAGCAGCCAGGGAAGACAGGTCGACACTGAAGCTTTCTTT | CASSQGRQVDTEAFF
TRBD1 | TRBJ1-1 | TRBV29-1 | TGCAGCGTTATCGACAGGGGGAACACTGAAGCTTTCTTT | CSVIDRGNTEAFF
- | TRBJ2-3 | TRBV10-3 | TGTGCCATCAGTGAGCAAACCGCGTCAGATACGCAGTATTTT | CAISEQTASDTQYF
TRBD1 | TRBJ2-1 | TRBV11-2 | TGTGCCAGCAGCTTATTCCAGATAAACAGGGGGAATGAGCAGTTCTTC | CASSLFQINRGNEQFF
TRBD2 | TRBJ2-1 | TRBV5-6 | TGTGCCAGCAGCTCGACTAGCGGAGTAGGCTACAATGAGCAGTTCTTC | CASSSTSGVGYNEQFF
- | TRBJ1-1 | TRBV27 | TGTGCCAGCAGGTTACAGGGATATACTGAAGCTTTCTTT | CASRLQGYTEAFF
- | TRBJ1-1 | TRBV10-3 | TGTGCCATCAGTGATTCCGACAGGAACACTGAAGCTTTCTTT | CAISDSDRNTEAFF
TRBD1 | TRBJ1-4 | TRBV7-8 | TGTGCCAGCAGCTTAGTACAGGGGCATAATGAAAAACTGTTTTTT | CASSLVQGHNEKLFF
TRBD1 | TRBJ1-6 | TRBV9 | TGTGCCAGCAGCGTAGAGGGGACAGGAGGTTCACCCCTCCACTTT | CASSVEGTGGSPLHF
TRBD2 | TRBJ2-7 | TRBV30 | TGTGCCTGGACTAGCGGGAGGGCCTATTACGAGCAGTACTTC | CAWTSGRAYYEQYF
TRBD1 | TRBJ2-7 | TRBV18 | TGTGCCAGCTCACCCGGGACAGGGGGCTCCTACGAGCAGTACTTC | CASSPGTGGSYEQYF
- | TRBJ1-1 | TRBV10-3 | TGTGCCATCAGGGCCGGACAGCGGTCGGGCACTGAAGCTTTCTTT | CAIRAGQRSGTEAFF
- | TRBJ1-1 | TRBV11-1 | TGTGCCAGCAGGTCCCGGGAGCGAGCTTTCTTT | CASRSRERAFF
TRBD2 | TRBJ2-3 | TRBV30 | TGTGCCTGCGTGACTAGCATCCACACAGATACGCAGTATTTT | CACVTSIHTDTQYF
TRBD1 | TRBJ1-4 | TRBV30 | TGTGCCTGGAGTGACGCACGCGGGACAGTGAATGAAAAACTGTTTTTT | CAWSDARGTVNEKLFF
- | TRBJ1-2 | TRBV28 | TGTGCCAGCAGTTTCGACAGTAACTATGGCTACACCTTC | CASSFDSNYGYTF
- | TRBJ2-6 | TRBV14 | TGTGCCAGCAGCCCGCTACCCTCGTCTGGGGCCAACGTCCTGACTTTC | CASSPLPSSGANVLTF
- | TRBJ1-2 | TRBV5-1 | TGCGCCAGCAGCTCCCCGACAGAGACATCTAACTATGGCTACACCTTC | CASSSPTETSNYGYTF
- | TRBJ1-3 | TRBV6-1 | TGTGCCAGCAGAGAAGCAGGGAGTGCCGGAAACACCATATATTTT | CASREAGSAGNTIYF
TRBD1 | TRBJ1-4 | TRBV7-9 | TGTGCCAGCAGCCCAGGACAGGGGGAGCTGGAAAAACTGTTTTTT | CASSPGQGELEKLFF
TRBD2 | TRBJ2-7 | TRBV6-5 | TGTGCCAGCAGTTACGGACTAGCTACCTACGAGCAGTACTTC | CASSYGLATYEQYF
- | TRBJ2-5 | TRBV1 | TGCACCAGCAGCCAAGATCCCCCGGGACAGGGAAAAGAGACCCAGTACTTC | CTSSQDPPGQGKETQYF
- | TRBJ2-7 | TRBV11-2 | TGTGCCAGCACCCCGATGATGGCCAGCGGGCATTACGAGCAGTACTTC | CASTPMMASGHYEQYF
- | TRBJ2-5 | TRBV27 | TGTGCCAGCAGTTTGGGACTGAGTGGGGAGACCCAGTACTTC | CASSLGLSGETQYF
- | TRBJ2-7 | TRBV5-6 | TGTGCCAGCAGCTCTCAGGGGTCCGGGTACGAGCAGTACTTC | CASSSQGSGYEQYF
- | TRBJ2-1 | TRBV27 | TGTGCCAGCACTACCGGGACACCTTACAATGAGCAGTTCTTC | CASTTGTPYNEQFF
- | TRBJ2-7 | TRBV9 | TGTGCCAGCAGCGTCGGGGAAGACTCCTACGAGCAGTACTTC | CASSVGEDSYEQYF
TRBD2 | TRBJ2-3 | TRBV30 | TGTGCCTGGCGACTAGCGGGAGACACAGATACGCAGTATTTT | CAWRLAGDTDTQYF
- | TRBJ1-3 | TRBV6-6 | TGTGCCAGCAGTAGTTCGACAATCAGCTCTGGAAACACCATATATTTT | CASSSSTISSGNTIYF
TRBD1 | TRBJ1-5 | TRBV7-9 | TGTGCCAGCACCACCACAACAGGGGAAGGTCAGCCCCAGCATTTT | CASTTTTGEGQPQHF
TRBD2 | TRBJ2-7 | TRBV10-3 | TGTGCCATCAGTGAGTCGACGGGACTAGGGGATTGGCAGTACTTC | CAISESTGLGDWQYF
TRBD2 | TRBJ2-5 | TRBV19 | TGTGCCAGTAGTCTCGTCTCTAGCGGGAGGGCTAGACTGCAGTACTTC | CASSLVSSGRARLQYF